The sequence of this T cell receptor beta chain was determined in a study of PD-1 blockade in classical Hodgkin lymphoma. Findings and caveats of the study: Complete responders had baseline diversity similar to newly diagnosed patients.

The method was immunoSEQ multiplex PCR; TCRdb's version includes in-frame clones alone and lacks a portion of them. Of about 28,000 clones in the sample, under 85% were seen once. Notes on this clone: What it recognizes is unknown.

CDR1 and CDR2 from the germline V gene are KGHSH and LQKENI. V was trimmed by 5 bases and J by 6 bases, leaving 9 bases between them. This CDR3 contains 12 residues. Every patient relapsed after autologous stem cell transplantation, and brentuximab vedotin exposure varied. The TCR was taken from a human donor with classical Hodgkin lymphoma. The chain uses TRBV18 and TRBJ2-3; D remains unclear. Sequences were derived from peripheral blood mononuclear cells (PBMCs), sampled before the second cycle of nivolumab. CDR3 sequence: CASSVVGDTQYF. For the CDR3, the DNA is TGTGCCAGCTCAGTGGTGGGCGATACGCAGTATTTT.